A selection of T cell receptor beta chains follows, all from one sample in a study of blood T cell repertoires in COVID-19. Generated by immunoSEQ multiplex PCR, the TCRdb table keeps only in-frame clones and is missing some. This repertoire shows fewer than 350,000 clones, 86% found once; its top ten account for over 9.5%. Sequencing was carried out using peripheral blood. All receptors derive from a woman aged 25 to 39 with COVID-19, enrolled during active disease. Both conserved end residues are part of each CDR3. D genes are given only for firm matches. Clone size, where shown, is once, few, many, or a class for clones that have expanded.

V gene	J gene	clone size	D gene	CDR3 protein	CDR3 DNA
TRBV19	TRBJ1-1	few	-	CASSIDGPGDTEAFF	TGTGCCAGTAGTATCGACGGCCCCGGGGACACTGAAGCTTTCTTT
TRBV12-5	TRBJ2-7	-	-	CASGLVVAEENEQYF	TGTGCTAGTGGTTTGGTTGTGGCAGAGGAGAACGAGCAGTACTTC
TRBV5-1	TRBJ2-3	-	-	CASSFLGFGTDTQYF	TGCGCCAGCAGCTTCCTTGGGTTCGGGACAGATACGCAGTATTTT
TRBV19	TRBJ1-2	-	-	CASSILGHGGGYTF	TGTGCCAGTAGTATACTGGGCCACGGGGGTGGCTACACCTTC
TRBV14	TRBJ2-1	-	-	CASSQDLGSYNEQFF	TGTGCCAGCAGCCAAGATTTGGGGAGCTACAATGAGCAGTTCTTC
TRBV7-8	TRBJ2-7	-	-	CASSSRRDSYEQYF	TGTGCCAGCAGCTCCAGGCGCGACAGTTACGAGCAGTACTTC
TRBV5-8	TRBJ1-3	-	-	CASSLSGGTIYF	TGTGCCAGCAGCTTGAGCGGGGGGACCATATATTTT
TRBV5-4	TRBJ1-2	large	TRBD1	CASSSRGRGNYGYTF	TGTGCCAGCAGCTCCAGGGGGCGCGGGAACTATGGCTACACCTTC
TRBV20-1	TRBJ2-1	-	TRBD2	CSASRKRAGEYNEQFF	TGCAGTGCCAGTCGCAAGAGGGCGGGGGAGTACAATGAGCAGTTCTTC
TRBV5-4	TRBJ2-7	-	-	CAGGEWNRGGEQYF	TGTGCCGGAGGGGAGTGGAACAGGGGCGGGGAGCAGTACTTC
TRBV2	TRBJ1-5	-	-	CASSEDLRGNQPQHF	TGTGCCAGCAGTGAGGATCTCAGGGGAAATCAGCCCCAGCATTTT
TRBV2	TRBJ2-7	-	-	CASSEIQTEQYF	TGTGCCAGCAGTGAAATACAGACGGAGCAGTACTTC
TRBV12-3/TRBV12-4	TRBJ2-1	-	-	CASSFRGGEQFF	TGTGCCAGCAGTTTTCGCGGTGGTGAGCAGTTCTTC
TRBV11-2	TRBJ2-5	-	-	CASNRENQETQYF	TGTGCCAGCAATCGGGAGAACCAAGAGACCCAGTACTTC
TRBV19	TRBJ1-1	-	-	CASTVAGLNTEAFF	TGTGCCAGTACCGTAGCGGGATTGAACACTGAAGCTTTCTTT
TRBV2	TRBJ2-5	-	-	CASSLVQETQYF	TGTGCCAGCAGTCTCGTCCAAGAGACCCAGTACTTC
TRBV7-6	TRBJ2-7	-	TRBD2	CASSATSGYEQYF	TGTGCCAGCAGCGCGACTAGCGGGTACGAGCAGTACTTC
TRBV27	TRBJ1-4	-	-	CASSYQGLSNEKLFF	TGTGCCAGCAGTTACCAGGGGTTAAGTAATGAAAAACTGTTTTTT
TRBV2	TRBJ1-2	-	-	CASSEGGYYGYTF	TGTGCCAGCAGTGAAGGGGGCTACTATGGCTACACCTTC
TRBV7-8	TRBJ2-5	-	-	CASSLGGSGQETQYF	TGTGCCAGCAGCTTAGGAGGTAGCGGCCAAGAGACCCAGTACTTC
TRBV7-9	TRBJ1-2	-	TRBD1	CASSSGQGRVGGYTF	TGTGCCAGCAGCTCGGGACAGGGGCGCGTCGGTGGCTACACCTTC
TRBV18	TRBJ1-1	-	-	CASSLEARLNTEAFF	TGTGCCAGCTCACTGGAGGCCCGACTGAACACTGAAGCTTTCTTT
TRBV6-6	TRBJ2-3	-	TRBD2	CASGQTSGGVPRDTQYF	TGTGCCAGCGGTCAGACTAGCGGGGGGGTCCCCAGAGATACGCAGTATTTT
TRBV19	TRBJ1-6	-	-	CASRLNSPLHF	TGTGCCAGTCGGTTAAATTCACCCCTCCACTTT
TRBV6-6	TRBJ1-4	-	TRBD1	CATFSTGGHEKLFF	TGTGCCACATTTTCGACAGGGGGCCATGAAAAACTGTTTTTT
TRBV5-3	TRBJ2-7	-	TRBD1	CARSPPPGQGAYEQYF	TGTGCCAGAAGCCCACCGCCGGGACAGGGGGCTTACGAGCAGTACTTC
TRBV19	TRBJ1-3	-	-	CASSIHGNTIYF	TGTGCCAGTAGTATTCATGGAAACACCATATATTTT
TRBV10-3	TRBJ2-3	-	-	CAISESSHYQRTDTQYF	TGTGCCATCAGTGAGTCTTCCCACTACCAACGCACAGATACGCAGTATTTT
TRBV5-6	TRBJ1-3	once	-	CASYTTTGYGNTIYF	TGTGCCAGCTATACAACAACAGGGTACGGAAACACCATATATTTT
TRBV5-1	TRBJ1-2	-	-	CASSLTKTIGTRGYGYTF	TGCGCCAGCAGCCTTACTAAAACAATCGGAACTCGGGGCTATGGCTACACCTTC
TRBV11-2	TRBJ1-1	-	-	CASSSLAGNTEAFF	TGTGCCAGCAGCTCCCTCGCAGGGAACACTGAAGCTTTCTTT
TRBV5-4	TRBJ1-5	-	TRBD1	CASSLGGAGGRNQPQHF	TGTGCCAGCAGCTTGGGCGGGGCAGGGGGCCGCAATCAGCCCCAGCATTTT
TRBV19	TRBJ2-3	-	-	CASLKEDTQYF	TGTGCCAGCTTAAAAGAGGATACGCAGTATTTT
TRBV28	TRBJ2-7	few	TRBD2	CASSWGGTRTSREQYF	TGTGCCAGCAGCTGGGGCGGGACTAGGACCTCTCGGGAGCAGTACTTC
TRBV7-9	TRBJ2-1	-	TRBD2	CASSSSPGLAGNEQFF	TGTGCCAGCAGCTCCTCCCCGGGACTAGCCGGCAATGAGCAGTTCTTC
TRBV5-4	TRBJ1-3	-	-	CASSPGPSPGNTIYF	TGTGCCAGCAGCCCCGGTCCTTCCCCTGGAAACACCATATATTTT
TRBV7-9	TRBJ2-3	-	-	CASAQSSDTQYF	TGTGCCAGCGCTCAGTCGTCAGATACGCAGTATTTT
TRBV2	TRBJ1-5	-	TRBD1	CASSAGQEGTGNQPQHF	TGTGCCAGCAGTGCGGGACAGGAAGGGACTGGCAATCAGCCCCAGCATTTT
TRBV27	TRBJ2-2	-	-	CASSFFGELFF	TGTGCCAGCAGTTTCTTCGGGGAGCTGTTTTTT
TRBV10-2	TRBJ2-7	-	-	CASSPDVRAYEQYF	TGCGCCAGCAGCCCCGATGTCAGGGCGTACGAGCAGTACTTC
TRBV4-1	TRBJ1-4	-	TRBD1	CASSRTGTGGAEDEKLFF	TGCGCCAGCAGCCGCACCGGGACAGGGGGCGCCGAGGATGAAAAACTGTTTTTT
TRBV11-2	TRBJ2-7	-	-	CASSFGQGGPYEQYF	TGTGCCAGCAGCTTCGGGCAGGGTGGCCCCTACGAGCAGTACTTC
TRBV5-1	TRBJ1-3	-	-	CASSLAGEIYGNTIYF	TGCGCCAGCAGCTTGGCCGGGGAGATCTATGGAAACACCATATATTTT
TRBV20-1	TRBJ1-1	-	-	CSASVGGVENTEAFF	TGCAGTGCTAGTGTTGGCGGGGTCGAGAACACTGAAGCTTTCTTT
TRBV5-4	TRBJ2-3	-	TRBD1	CASSFRRGRTDTQYF	TGTGCCAGCAGCTTCAGAAGGGGGCGCACAGATACGCAGTATTTT
TRBV19	TRBJ1-1	-	-	CASSSFWGNTEAFF	TGTGCCAGTAGTAGCTTCTGGGGCAACACTGAAGCTTTCTTT
TRBV24-1	TRBJ2-1	medium-sized	TRBD2	CATRGRGETYNEQFF	TGTGCCACCAGGGGCCGGGGGGAGACCTACAATGAGCAGTTCTTC
TRBV7-8	TRBJ2-7	-	TRBD2	CASSSWTSGENEQYF	TGTGCCAGCAGCAGCTGGACTAGCGGGGAAAACGAGCAGTACTTC
TRBV11-2	TRBJ2-7	many	TRBD2	CASSLEAASGYYEQYF	TGTGCCAGCAGCTTAGAGGCCGCTAGCGGGTACTACGAGCAGTACTTC
TRBV21-1	TRBJ2-5	-	-	CASSKGTSGGHHVQETQYF	TGTGCCAGCAGCAAAGGGACTAGCGGGGGCCACCACGTTCAAGAGACCCAGTACTTC